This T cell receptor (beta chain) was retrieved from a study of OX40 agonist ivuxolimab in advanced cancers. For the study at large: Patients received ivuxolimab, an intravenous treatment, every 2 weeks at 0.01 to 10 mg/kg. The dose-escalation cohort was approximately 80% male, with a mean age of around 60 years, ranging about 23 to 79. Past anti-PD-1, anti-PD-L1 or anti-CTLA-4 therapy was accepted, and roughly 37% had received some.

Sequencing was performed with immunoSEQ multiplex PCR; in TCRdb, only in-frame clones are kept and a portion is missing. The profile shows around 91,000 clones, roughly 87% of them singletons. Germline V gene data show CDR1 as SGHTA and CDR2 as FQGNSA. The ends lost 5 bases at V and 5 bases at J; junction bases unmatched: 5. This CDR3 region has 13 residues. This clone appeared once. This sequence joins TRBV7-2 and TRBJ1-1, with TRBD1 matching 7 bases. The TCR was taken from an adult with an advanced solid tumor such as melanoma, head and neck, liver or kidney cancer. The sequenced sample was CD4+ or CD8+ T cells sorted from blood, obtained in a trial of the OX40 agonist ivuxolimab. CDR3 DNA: TGTGCCAGCAGCAGACAGGGCAAGACTGAAGCTTTCTTT. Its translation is CASSRQGKTEAFF.